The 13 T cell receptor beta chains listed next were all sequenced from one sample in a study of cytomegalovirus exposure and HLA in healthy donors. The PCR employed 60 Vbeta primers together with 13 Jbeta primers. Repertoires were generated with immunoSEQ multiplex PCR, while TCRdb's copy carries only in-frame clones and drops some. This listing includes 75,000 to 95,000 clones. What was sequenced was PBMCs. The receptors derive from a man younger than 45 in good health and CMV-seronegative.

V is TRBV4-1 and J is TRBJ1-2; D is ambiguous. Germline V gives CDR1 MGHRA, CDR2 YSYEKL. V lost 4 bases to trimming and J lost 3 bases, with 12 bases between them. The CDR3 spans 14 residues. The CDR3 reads CASSRVRTDYGYTF. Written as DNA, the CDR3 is TGCGCCAGCAGCCGAGTGAGAACGGACTATGGCTACACCTTC.

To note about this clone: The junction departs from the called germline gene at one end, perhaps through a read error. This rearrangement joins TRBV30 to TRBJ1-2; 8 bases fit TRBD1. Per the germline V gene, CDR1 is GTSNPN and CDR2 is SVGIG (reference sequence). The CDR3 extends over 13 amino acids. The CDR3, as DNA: TGTGCCCGGAGTAGGACAGGGTCGGATGGCTACACCTTC. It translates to CARSRTGSDGYTF.

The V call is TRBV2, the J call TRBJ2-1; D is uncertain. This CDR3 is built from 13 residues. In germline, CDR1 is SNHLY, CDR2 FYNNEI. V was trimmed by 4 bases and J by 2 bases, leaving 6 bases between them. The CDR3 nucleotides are TGTGCCAGCAGTGGAGACACCTACAATGAGCAGTTCTTC. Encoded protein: CASSGDTYNEQFF.

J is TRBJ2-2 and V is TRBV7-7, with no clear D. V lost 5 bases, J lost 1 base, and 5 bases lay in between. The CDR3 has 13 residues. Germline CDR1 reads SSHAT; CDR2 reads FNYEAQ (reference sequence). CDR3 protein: CASSGQNTGELFF. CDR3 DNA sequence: TGTGCCAGCAGCGGCCAGAACACCGGGGAGCTGTTTTTT.

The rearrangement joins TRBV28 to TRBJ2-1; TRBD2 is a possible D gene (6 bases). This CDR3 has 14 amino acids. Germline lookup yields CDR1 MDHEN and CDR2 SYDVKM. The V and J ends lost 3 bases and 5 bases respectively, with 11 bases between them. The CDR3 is CASSFGGSDNEQFF. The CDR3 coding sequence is TGTGCCAGCAGTTTTGGGGGGTCGGACAATGAGCAGTTCTTC.

CDR3 sequence (DNA): TGTGCCAGCCTGCGCGGGGGGGCCCAAGAGACCCAGTACTTC. It encodes CASLRGGAQETQYF. V is TRBV7-2 and J is TRBJ2-5, with 9 nucleotides matching TRBD2. This CDR3 is 14 amino acids long. J gave up 1 base and V 8 bases, and 5 bases lay outside the gene matches. Germline values: CDR1 SGHTA, CDR2 FQGNSA.

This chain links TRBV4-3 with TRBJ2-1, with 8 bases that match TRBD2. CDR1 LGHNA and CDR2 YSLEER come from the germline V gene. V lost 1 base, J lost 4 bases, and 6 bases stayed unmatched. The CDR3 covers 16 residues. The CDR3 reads CASSQAAGDSYNEQFF. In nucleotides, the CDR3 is TGCGCCAGCAGCCAAGCAGCGGGAGATTCTTACAATGAGCAGTTCTTC.

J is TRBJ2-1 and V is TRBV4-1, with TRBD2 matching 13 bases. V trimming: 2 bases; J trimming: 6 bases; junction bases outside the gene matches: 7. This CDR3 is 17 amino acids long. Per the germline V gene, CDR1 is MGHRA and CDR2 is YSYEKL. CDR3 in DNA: TGCGCCAGCAGCCAATCCGGACTAGCGGGAGTCCTCAATGAGCAGTTCTTC. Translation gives CASSQSGLAGVLNEQFF.

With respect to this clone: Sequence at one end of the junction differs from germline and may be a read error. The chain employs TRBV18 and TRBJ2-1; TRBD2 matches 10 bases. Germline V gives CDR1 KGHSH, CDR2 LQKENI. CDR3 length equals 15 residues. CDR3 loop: CTSPGPQREGYEQFF. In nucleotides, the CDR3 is TGTACCAGCCCGGGACCCCAGCGGGAGGGGTATGAGCAGTTCTTC.

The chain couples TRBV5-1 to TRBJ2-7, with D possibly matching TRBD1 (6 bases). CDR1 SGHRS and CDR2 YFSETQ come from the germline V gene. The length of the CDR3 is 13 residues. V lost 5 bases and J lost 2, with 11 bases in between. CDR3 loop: CASSRDNPYEQYF. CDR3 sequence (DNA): TGCGCCAGCAGTCGGGACAATCCCTACGAGCAGTACTTC.

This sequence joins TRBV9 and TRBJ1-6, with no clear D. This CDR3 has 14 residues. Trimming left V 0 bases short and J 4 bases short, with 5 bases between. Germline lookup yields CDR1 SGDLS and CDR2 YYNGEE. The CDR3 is CASSVESYNSPLHF. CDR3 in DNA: TGTGCCAGCAGCGTAGAATCGTATAATTCACCCCTCCACTTT. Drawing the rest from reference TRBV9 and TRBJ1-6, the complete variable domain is DSGVTQTPKHLITATGQRVTLRCSPRSGDLSVYWYQQSLDQGLQFLIQYYNGEERAKGNILERFSAQQFPDLHSELNLSSLELGDSALYFCASSVESYNSPLHFGNGTRLTVT.

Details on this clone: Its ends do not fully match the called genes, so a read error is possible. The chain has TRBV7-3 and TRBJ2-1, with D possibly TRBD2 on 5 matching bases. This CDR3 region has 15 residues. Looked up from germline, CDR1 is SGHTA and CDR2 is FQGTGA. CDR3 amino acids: CASSPTGNSDNEQFF. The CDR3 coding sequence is TGTGCCAGCAGCCCGACCGGGAACTCCGACAATGAGCAGTTCTTC. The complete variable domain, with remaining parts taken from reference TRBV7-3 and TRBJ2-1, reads GAGVSQTPSNKVTEKGKYVELRCDPISGHTALYWYRQSLGQGPEFLIYFQGTGAADDSGLPNDRFFAVRPEGSVSTLKIQRTERGDSAVYLCASSPTGNSDNEQFFGPGTRLTVL.

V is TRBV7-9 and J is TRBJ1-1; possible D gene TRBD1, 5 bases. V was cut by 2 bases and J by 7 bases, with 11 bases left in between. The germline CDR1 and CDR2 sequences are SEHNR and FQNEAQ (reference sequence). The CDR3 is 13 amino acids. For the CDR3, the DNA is TGTGCCAGCAGCTTATCGCAGGGTGATGAAGCTTTCTTT. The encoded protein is CASSLSQGDEAFF.